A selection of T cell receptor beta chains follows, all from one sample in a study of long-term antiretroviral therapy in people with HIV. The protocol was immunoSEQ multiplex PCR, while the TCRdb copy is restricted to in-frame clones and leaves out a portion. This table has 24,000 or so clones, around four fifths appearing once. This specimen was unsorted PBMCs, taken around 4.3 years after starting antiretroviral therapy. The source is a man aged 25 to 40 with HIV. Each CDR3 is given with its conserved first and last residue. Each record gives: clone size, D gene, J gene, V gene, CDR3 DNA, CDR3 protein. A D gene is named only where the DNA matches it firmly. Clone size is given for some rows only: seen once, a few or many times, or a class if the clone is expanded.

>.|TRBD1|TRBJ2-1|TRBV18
TGTGCCAGCTCACCAAGGGACAGGGGCGCCCCGCATGAGCAGTTCTTC
CASSPRDRGAPHEQFF
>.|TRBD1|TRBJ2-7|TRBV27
TGTGCCAGCAGACGACAGGGCTCCTACGAGCAGTACTTC
CASRRQGSYEQYF
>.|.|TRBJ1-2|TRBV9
TGTGCCAGCAGCTCACGATTCGGAGACTATGGCTACACCTTC
CASSSRFGDYGYTF
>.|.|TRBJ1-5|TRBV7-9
TGTGCCAGCACGATAGGGGCCGGTCAGCCCCAGCATTTT
CASTIGAGQPQHF
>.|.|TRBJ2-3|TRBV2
TGTGCCTGGACAGAGAAGCTCACAGATACGCAGTATTTT
CAWTEKLTDTQYF
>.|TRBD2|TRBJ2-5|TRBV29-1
TGCAGCGCCCGCGGGGGGGCGAAGGAGACCCAGTACTTC
CSARGGAKETQYF
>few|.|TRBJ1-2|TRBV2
TGTGCCAGGGAAGACACTTATGGCTACACCTTC
CAREDTYGYTF
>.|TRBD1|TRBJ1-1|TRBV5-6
TGTGCCAGCAGCCTAGGACAGGGCGGCACTGAAGCTTTCTTT
CASSLGQGGTEAFF
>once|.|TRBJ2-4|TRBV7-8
TGTGCCAGCAGCTTAGACGGCTCTGCCAAAAACATTCAGTACTTC
CASSLDGSAKNIQYF
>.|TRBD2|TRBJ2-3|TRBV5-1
TGCGCCAGCAGCTGGGGGGGGGTTGGCGATACGCAGTATTTT
CASSWGGVGDTQYF
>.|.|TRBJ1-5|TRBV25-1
TGTGCCAGCAGTGAAACGGGGGGGTATAATCAGCCCCAGCATTTT
CASSETGGYNQPQHF
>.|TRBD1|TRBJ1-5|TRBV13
TGTGCCAGCAGCTTAGGGACAGGGGTTGCCCAGGGACAGCCCCAGCATTTT
CASSLGTGVAQGQPQHF
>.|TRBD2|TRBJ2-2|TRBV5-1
TGCGCCAGCAGCTATGCCTGGACTAGCGGGAGGGGCGGGGAGCTGTTTTTT
CASSYAWTSGRGGELFF
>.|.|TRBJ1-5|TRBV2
TGTGCCAGCAGTGCATACAGAAACAATCAGCCCCAGCATTTT
CASSAYRNNQPQHF
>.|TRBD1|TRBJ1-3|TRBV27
TGTGCCATTTCAGGGGGCGCAAGGGGAAACACCATATATTTT
CAISGGARGNTIYF
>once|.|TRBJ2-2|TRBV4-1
TGCGCCAGCAGCCAAGTAAATGGTTACGGGGAGCTGTTTTTT
CASSQVNGYGELFF
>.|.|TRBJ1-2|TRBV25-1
TGTGCCAGCAGTGAAGACTCGTATCGTGGCTACACCTTC
CASSEDSYRGYTF
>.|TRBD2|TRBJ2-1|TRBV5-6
TGTGCCAGCAGCCCCCCTAGCGGGCCCTCCTACAATGAGCAGTTCTTC
CASSPPSGPSYNEQFF
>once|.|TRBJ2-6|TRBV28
TGTGCCAGCAGCCCTATGGGACGGAGCTCTGGGGCCAACGTCCTGACTTTC
CASSPMGRSSGANVLTF
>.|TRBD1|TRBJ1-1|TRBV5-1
TGCGCCAGCAGCTCTCCCACAGGGGGCAGGGTTGAAGCTTTCTTT
CASSSPTGGRVEAFF
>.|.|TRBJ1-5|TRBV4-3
TGCGCCAGCAGCCAAGATCGTTTGCAGGGTGGTCAGCCCCAGCATTTT
CASSQDRLQGGQPQHF
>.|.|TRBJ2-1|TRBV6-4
TGTGCCAGCAGTGACCGCTTAGGGGCCGGTGAGCAGTTCTTC
CASSDRLGAGEQFF
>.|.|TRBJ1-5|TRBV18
TGTGCCAGCTCACAACCTCTCGGCAGGGAAGATAATCAGCCCCAGCATTTT
CASSQPLGREDNQPQHF
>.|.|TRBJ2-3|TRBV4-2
TGTGCCAGCAGCCAACTAGCAGACCACACAGATACGCAGTATTTT
CASSQLADHTDTQYF
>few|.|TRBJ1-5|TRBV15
TGTGCCACCAGCAGAGATCTTAGGAGGGAACAGCCCCAGCATTTT
CATSRDLRREQPQHF
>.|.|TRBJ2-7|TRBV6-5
TGTGCCAGCAGTTACAGCCAGGGACCCTACGAGCAGTACTTC
CASSYSQGPYEQYF
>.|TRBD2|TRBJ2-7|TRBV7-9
TGTGCCAGCAGCCCTCCCCAAACGGGGGGGCTCGAGCAGTACTTC
CASSPPQTGGLEQYF
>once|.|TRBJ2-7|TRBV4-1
TGCGCCAGCAGCCAAGTGGGTACAGGTCCGACCTCCTACGAGCAGTACTTC
CASSQVGTGPTSYEQYF
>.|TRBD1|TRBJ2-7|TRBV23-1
TGCGCCAGCAGTCGGGTCGGGACAGGGAACGAGCAGTACTTC
CASSRVGTGNEQYF
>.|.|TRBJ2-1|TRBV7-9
TGTGCCAGCAGCCAAGGTACAGCGAATGAGCAGTTCTTC
CASSQGTANEQFF